The next 16 T cell receptor beta chains were all read from a single sample in a study of naive and memory T cell subsets. The beta constant-region primer was an equimolar mix of two oligonucleotides covering TRBC1 and TRBC2. TCRdb analysed the UMI-ligation and nested PCR reads with MiXCR anew, one entry per CDR3 protein. The sample carries 23,000 or so distinct CDR3 sequences, about 11% recorded once. Sequences were obtained from central memory CD8+ T cells from blood. The receptors stem from a human donor in good health.

A few counts support this clonotype. The V and J genes are TRBV5-4 and TRBJ2-1; D remains ambiguous. Germline V lookup: CDR1 SGHNT, CDR2 YYREEE (reference sequence). The CDR3 runs 13 residues. The V end lost 4 bases, the J end lost 8 bases, and 13 bases lay between the germline ends. The CDR3 DNA reads TGTGCCAGCAGCGCTAGGGTTGGGGATGAGCAGTTCTTC. Its protein is CASSARVGDEQFF.

By proportion, this clonotype is medium-sized. J is TRBJ2-5 and V is TRBV25-1; 9 bases line up with TRBD1. Trimming cost V 1 base and J 3 bases; bases outside gene matches: 3. The CDR3 runs 15 residues. Germline V gene data show CDR1 as MGHDK and CDR2 as SYGVNS. CDR3 nucleotide sequence: TGTGCCAGCAGTGAATCCGGGGACAGGGAAGAGACCCAGTACTTC. Its translation: CASSESGDREETQYF.

The rearrangement joins TRBV2 to TRBJ2-1, with D perhaps matching TRBD2 (5 bases). This CDR3 is built from 12 residues. V dropped 8 bases and J dropped 6 bases, with 11 bases sitting between them. CDR1 is SNHLY, CDR2 FYNNEI, per germline. In DNA form, the CDR3 reads TGTGCCAGCGAAGGACTCTCCAATGAGCAGTTCTTC. Encoded protein: CASEGLSNEQFF.

This clonotype has just a few counts. This chain joins TRBV7-9 and TRBJ2-7; 7 nucleotides match TRBD1. This CDR3 spans 17 amino acids. CDR1 is SEHNR and CDR2 is FQNEAQ in the germline V gene (reference sequence). J lost 1 base, V lost 5 bases, and 14 bases had no gene match. This chain's CDR3 is CASSPPSDRRRSYEQYF. The CDR3 DNA is TGTGCCAGCAGCCCACCCTCGGACAGGCGCCGTTCCTACGAGCAGTACTTC.

This clonotype was observed a few times. The rearrangement links TRBV21-1 to TRBJ2-6; the table names TRBD2, a call not compared with the DNA. TRBV21-1 is annotated as a pseudogene. The CDR3 sequence is 19 residues long. The CDR3 spells CASSSFEVGRKCGANVLTF. The CDR3 bases are TGTGCCAGCAGCAGTTTTGAGGTCGGGAGAAAATGTGGGGCCAACGTCCTGACTTTC.

Only a few counts were recorded for this clonotype. The chain employs TRBV11-2 and TRBJ2-7, with 10 bases identical to TRBD2. V lost 2 bases to trimming and J lost 9 bases; unmatched junction nucleotides: 10. Germline loops: CDR1 SGHAT, CDR2 FQNNGV. This CDR3 comprises 15 residues. The CDR3 region is CASSLRLAGDRGQYF. Here the CDR3 DNA reads TGTGCCAGCAGCTTACGGCTAGCGGGGGATCGCGGGCAGTACTTC.

This clonotype was picked up a small number of times. V usage is TRBV27 and J usage is TRBJ2-3; D remains unclear. V lost 2 bases to trimming and J lost 4 bases, with 10 bases between them. The CDR3 consists of 14 residues. Germline-derived CDR1 and CDR2 are MNHEY and SMNVEV (reference sequence). CDR3 coding DNA: TGTGCCAGCAGTTTACTCCGGCTACCAGATACGCAGTATTTT. It specifies CASSLLRLPDTQYF.

This chain connects TRBV5-1 to TRBJ1-1; no definite D call. CDR1 and CDR2 from the germline V gene are SGHRS and YFSETQ. This CDR3 region has 12 residues. The germline V and J ends were trimmed by 7 bases and 11 bases, with 18 bases remaining between them. The CDR3 loop is CASYEGGSGAFF. Written as DNA, the CDR3 is TGCGCCAGCTACGAGGGAGGGTCCGGGGCTTTCTTT.

The chain couples TRBV20-1 to TRBJ2-7; perhaps TRBD1 as D (6 bases). CDR1 is DFQATT, CDR2 SNEGSKA, per germline (reference sequence). This CDR3 is built from 16 residues. Trimming pared 6 bases from V and 3 bases from J, leaving 24 bases between. CDR3 DNA sequence: TGCAGTGCCACGAATTGGGTACAGGGAAGCAACTACGAGCAGTACTTC. As protein: CSATNWVQGSNYEQYF.

The genes are TRBV2 and TRBJ2-7, with 11 bases that match TRBD2. Trimming took 6 bases from V and 7 from J; bases not matched to a gene: 11. Germline V gives CDR1 SNHLY, CDR2 FYNNEI. The CDR3 consists of 15 residues. Here the CDR3 DNA reads TGTGCCAGCAGCCCGGGACTAGCGGCGCGGGAGGAGCAGTACTTC. This gives the protein CASSPGLAAREEQYF.

J is TRBJ2-2 and V is TRBV9, with D possibly called TRBD1 or TRBD2 (5 bases each). This CDR3 is built from 16 residues. Germline assignment: CDR1 SGDLS and CDR2 YYNGEE. The V and J ends lost 3 bases and 3 bases respectively, with 15 bases between them. The CDR3: CASSANRDRDTGELFF. CDR3 DNA: TGTGCCAGCAGCGCCAACCGGGACCGGGACACCGGGGAGCTGTTTTTT.

The rearrangement uses TRBV27 and TRBJ2-2; 10 bases are a match to TRBD2. With 4 bases clipped from V and 4 bases from J, the junction kept 3 bases outside the gene matches. The CDR3 consists of 15 residues. CDR1 and CDR2 (germline): MNHEY, SMNVEV (reference sequence). The CDR3 loop is CASSWTSGPTGELFF. CDR3 nucleotide sequence: TGTGCCAGCAGTTGGACTAGCGGTCCCACCGGGGAGCTGTTTTTT.

In its sample, this clonotype was seen a few times. CDR3 sequence (DNA): TGTGCCAGCAGTGATCGATGGGGGGACAGGGGGCCCGGTGTGTCTGGAAACACCATATATTTT. Its translation is CASSDRWGDRGPGVSGNTIYF. The chain links TRBV25-1 to TRBJ1-3; TRBD1 aligns across 12 bases. CDR3 size: 21 residues. The V gene's germline CDR1 is MGHDK and CDR2 SYGVNS. Trimming at V came to 3 bases and at J to 1 base, leaving 16 bases not matched to a gene.

The chain carries TRBV6-5 and TRBJ2-3; the D is unclear. Trimming stripped 5 bases from V and 5 bases from J, with 17 bases between. This CDR3 has 15 amino acids. Germline V lookup: CDR1 MNHEY, CDR2 SVGAGI. CDR3 protein: CASSNERFWGDTQYF. The CDR3 DNA sequence: TGTGCCAGCAGTAACGAAAGATTTTGGGGAGATACGCAGTATTTT.

The chain employs TRBV28 and TRBJ2-7; D possibly corresponds to TRBD2 (6 bases). V gave up 2 bases and J gave up 6 bases, with 14 bases separating them. The CDR3 totals 14 residues. Germline values: CDR1 MDHEN, CDR2 SYDVKM. CDR3 sequence: CASSLRSGPFEQYF. CDR3 coding DNA: TGTGCCAGCAGTTTACGTAGCGGACCTTTCGAGCAGTACTTC.

The rearrangement joins TRBV10-3 to TRBJ1-1; D possibly corresponds to TRBD1 (5 bases). The length of the CDR3 is 14 residues. Germline CDR1 reads ENHRY; CDR2 reads SYGVKD. Trimming pared 8 bases from V and 1 base from J, leaving 14 bases between. The CDR3 here is CAIGRDGGNTEAFF. The CDR3 region has the DNA TGTGCCATCGGCCGGGACGGCGGGAACACTGAAGCTTTCTTT.